A selection of T cell receptor beta chains follows, all from one sample in a study of OX40 agonist ivuxolimab in advanced cancers. TCRdb's copy holds only in-frame clones and misses some; the assay was immunoSEQ multiplex PCR. The table has roughly 48,000 clones, about 83% seen once. The material sequenced was CD4+ or CD8+ T cells sorted from blood, taken in a trial of the OX40 agonist ivuxolimab. The origin of the receptors is an adult with an advanced solid tumor such as melanoma, head and neck, liver or kidney cancer. Each CDR3 is given with its conserved first and last residue. Fields, in order: J gene, V gene, CDR3 protein.

J: TRBJ1-3
V: TRBV5-5
CDR3: CASSLTTFSGNTIYF

J: TRBJ2-7
V: TRBV7-2
CDR3: CASSLGPGSPGEQYF

J: TRBJ2-1
V: TRBV7-9
CDR3: CASSTRDSYNEQFF

J: TRBJ1-3
V: TRBV14
CDR3: CASSYLRDSLGGNTIYF

J: TRBJ1-2
V: TRBV4-3
CDR3: CASSQEPRRARVNNYGYTF

J: TRBJ2-5
V: TRBV11-2
CDR3: CASSSLLGETQYF

J: TRBJ1-4
V: TRBV15
CDR3: CATSGDLGEKLFF

J: TRBJ2-3
V: TRBV7-9
CDR3: CASSLVSVRGTDTQYF

J: TRBJ1-5
V: TRBV21-1
CDR3: CASSKVEQYPYSNQPQHF

J: TRBJ2-1
V: TRBV7-3
CDR3: CASSRLESYNEQFF

J: TRBJ1-5
V: TRBV18
CDR3: CASSTTGGQPQHF

J: TRBJ2-7
V: TRBV4-3
CDR3: CASSSDYSLRVYEQYF

J: TRBJ1-2
V: TRBV6-5
CDR3: CASSSKTEVYGYTF

J: TRBJ2-7
V: TRBV13
CDR3: CASSLVDLREQYF

J: TRBJ2-6
V: TRBV7-2
CDR3: CASSLQAPRIGANVLTF

J: TRBJ2-5
V: TRBV29-1
CDR3: CSVTPASPTGEETQYF

J: TRBJ1-1
V: TRBV29-1
CDR3: CSVYDFGGVNTEAFF

J: TRBJ1-6
V: TRBV6-6
CDR3: CASIKTGEGPLHF

J: TRBJ1-6
V: TRBV5-4
CDR3: CASSLNTRNSPLHF

J: TRBJ2-7
V: TRBV7-2
CDR3: CASRLAGSSYEQYF

J: TRBJ1-4
V: TRBV7-9
CDR3: CASSLGGGNEKLFF

J: TRBJ2-7
V: TRBV6-5
CDR3: CASSYSTGGASYEQYF

J: TRBJ1-1
V: TRBV5-1
CDR3: CASSPEQGRNTEAFF

J: TRBJ1-6
V: TRBV30
CDR3: CAWNSLNSPLHF

J: TRBJ1-2
V: TRBV4-1
CDR3: CASSQARGGDNYGYTF

J: TRBJ2-5
V: TRBV2
CDR3: CASSQGAVGETQYF

J: TRBJ2-7
V: TRBV5-6
CDR3: CASSYGGSSREQYF

J: TRBJ2-7
V: TRBV6-6
CDR3: CASNRQGAPYEQYF

J: TRBJ2-3
V: TRBV6-5
CDR3: CASRWGISTDTQYF

J: TRBJ1-6
V: TRBV9
CDR3: CASSVGPDRGSPLHF

J: TRBJ1-1
V: TRBV2
CDR3: CASSDEGNTEAFF

J: TRBJ2-7
V: TRBV7-9
CDR3: CASSSGQGALEQYF

J: TRBJ2-5
V: TRBV7-7
CDR3: CASSTSGEETQYF

J: TRBJ2-6
V: TRBV7-2
CDR3: CASSAQGGVIYSGANVLTF

J: TRBJ1-6
V: TRBV5-1
CDR3: CASSLFQAFNSPLHF

J: TRBJ2-1
V: TRBV6-5
CDR3: CASSYKGLVGNEQFF